The rows below give T cell receptor beta chains drawn from one sample of a study of human T cells and chemical hapten exposure. TCRdb re-analysed the RACE reads in MiXCR, keeping a single row per CDR3 protein. The table shows 50,000 or so distinct CDR3 sequences, with 9.9% occurring only once. The sequences come from whole blood, collected in connection with sensitization to the hapten diphenylcyclopropenone (DPC). The receptors derive from a woman aged 40 to 50 with alopecia areata. Some clones in this sample may be carry-over from other donors' samples. Both conserved end residues are part of each CDR3. The D gene is left open where the match is weak. Expanded clones get a size class; other rows say once, few or many, or leave the size out.

TRBV6-2/TRBV6-3	.	TRBJ1-1	few	TGTGCCAGCAGTTACACACCCGGGGTCATGCTGACTGAAGCTTTCTTT	CASSYTPGVMLTEAFF
TRBV7-6	.	TRBJ2-7	few	TGTGCCAGCAGCTTAGGCGGGGCGCTCTACGAGCAGTACTTC	CASSLGGALYEQYF
TRBV6-2/TRBV6-3	.	TRBJ2-2	.	TGTGCCAGCAGTTACTCGAGGCAGGTCGGCAACACCGGGGAGCTGTTTTTT	CASSYSRQVGNTGELFF
TRBV28	.	TRBJ1-1	many	TGTGCCAGTCGGGGGCCCTTGGACACTGAAGCTTTCTTT	CASRGPLDTEAFF
TRBV7-8	.	TRBJ1-5	.	TGTGCCAGCAGCTTAAACACCTATAGCAATCAGCCCCAGCATTTT	CASSLNTYSNQPQHF
TRBV5-1	TRBD2	TRBJ2-1	many	TGCGCCAGCAGCTTGGCTAGCGGGGGGAGGAATGAGCAGTTCTTC	CASSLASGGRNEQFF
TRBV5-1	.	TRBJ2-5	few	TGCGCCAGCAGCTTTGGTAGTCAAGGAACCCAGTACTTC	CASSFGSQGTQYF
TRBV3-1	.	TRBJ1-1	.	TGTGCCAGCAGCCAATCGGTCAGGGCTGAAGCTTTCTTT	CASSQSVRAEAFF
TRBV7-3	.	TRBJ1-1	many	TGTGCCAGCAGCCGCTACAGGATTATTGGGGCGAACACTGAAGCTTTCTTT	CASSRYRIIGANTEAFF
TRBV28	.	TRBJ2-7	many	TGTGCCAGCAGTTTTTTGTCTACCTACGAGCAGTACTTC	CASSFLSTYEQYF
TRBV2	.	TRBJ1-3	many	TGTGCCAGCAGTGGGGGGAGTTTCTCTGGAAACACCATATATTTT	CASSGGSFSGNTIYF
TRBV2	.	TRBJ2-5	.	TGTGCCAGCAGTCTTCATTCAGGGCCCGACCTTCCCTTC	CASSLHSGPDLPF
TRBV2	.	TRBJ2-5	few	TGTGCCAGCAGTGACGCGGAGACCCAGTACTTC	CASSDAETQYF
TRBV28	.	TRBJ1-1	.	TGTGCCAGCAGTTTACCGTCGGGGACTGAAGCTTTCTTT	CASSLPSGTEAFF
TRBV13	TRBD2	TRBJ2-2	many	TGTGCCAGCCGCCAATCCAGCGGGGGGGCCAGCACCGGGGAGCTGTTTTTT	CASRQSSGGASTGELFF
TRBV6-2/TRBV6-3	.	TRBJ2-3	many	TGTGCCAGCAGTTATCCCGGCGCGGGGAGGACGCAGTATTTT	CASSYPGAGRTQYF
TRBV10-3	TRBD1	TRBJ2-7	few	TGTGCCATCAAAAGACAGGGGGGTCAGTACGAGCAGTACTTC	CAIKRQGGQYEQYF
TRBV6-2/TRBV6-3	.	TRBJ2-2	.	TGTGCCATTAGCCGGGGTAGCGTCGCCGGGGAGCTGTTTTTT	CAISRGSVAGELFF
TRBV11-2	.	TRBJ1-5	.	TGTGCCAGCAGCTTAGATCGTATGGGCCGTCAGCCCCAGCATTTT	CASSLDRMGRQPQHF
TRBV4-1	.	TRBJ2-3	few	TGCGCCAGCAGCCAAGGGACATCCGATACGCAGTATTTT	CASSQGTSDTQYF
TRBV20-1	.	TRBJ2-5	many	TGCAGTGCCCAAGCACAAGAGACCCAGTACTTC	CSAQAQETQYF
TRBV6-2/TRBV6-3	.	TRBJ1-1	many	TGTGCCAGCAGGCCTCAGGGCGACACTGAAGCTTTCTTT	CASRPQGDTEAFF
TRBV7-8	.	TRBJ1-4	many	TGTGCCAGCAGCCCGAGGGGATCTCTAACTAATGAAAAACTGTTTTTT	CASSPRGSLTNEKLFF
TRBV20-1	.	TRBJ1-1	few	TGCAGTGCTTTTCCCAGGAACACTGAAGCTTTCTTT	CSAFPRNTEAFF
TRBV4-2	TRBD1	TRBJ2-7	many	TGTGCCAGCAGCCATGGACAGGTATACGAGCAGTACTTC	CASSHGQVYEQYF
TRBV9	.	TRBJ2-7	.	TGTGCCAGCAGCGAGGGGGACGGGACCTACGAGCAGTACTTC	CASSEGDGTYEQYF
TRBV28	.	TRBJ1-2	many	TGTGCCAGCAGCCGTGGAGGGGAGACTTCTGGCTACACCTTC	CASSRGGETSGYTF
TRBV28	.	TRBJ1-3	.	TGTGCCAGCAGTTTCCGCGCCGGAAACACCATATATTTT	CASSFRAGNTIYF
TRBV3-1	.	TRBJ2-4	.	TGTGCCAGCAGCCAAGATTTAAGGCCCGCAGGGGTGCTAGCCAAAAACATTCAGTACTTC	CASSQDLRPAGVLAKNIQYF
TRBV20-1	.	TRBJ2-7	.	TGCAGTGCTAGTAAACTGGGTAAACGGCAGTACTTC	CSASKLGKRQYF
TRBV5-6	.	TRBJ1-6	.	TGTGCCAGCACCACAAAGGAGTGGTACGATAATTCACCCCTCCACTTT	CASTTKEWYDNSPLHF
TRBV5-5	.	TRBJ2-3	many	TGTGCCAGCAGCTTGCGGGATATAGGGTTGACAGATACGCAGTATTTT	CASSLRDIGLTDTQYF
TRBV20-1	.	TRBJ2-7	.	TGCAGTGCTAGGCCACAGGGAGTGGGCTACGAGCAGTACTTC	CSARPQGVGYEQYF
TRBV7-2	.	TRBJ2-5	many	TGTGCCAGCAGCCCGCAATCCCGGGGCAGGGACATTGGGTCCCAGTACTTC	CASSPQSRGRDIGSQYF
TRBV7-9	TRBD1	TRBJ2-7	many	TGTGCCAGCAGCTTACGAGGGGGCGGCTACGAGCAGTACTTC	CASSLRGGGYEQYF
TRBV6-6	TRBD1	TRBJ1-3	.	TGTGCCAGCAGCCCTGGGACAGGAGCCTCTGGAAACACCATATATTTT	CASSPGTGASGNTIYF
TRBV10-3	.	TRBJ2-7	few	TGTGCCATCAGTGAGCCCTCCTCCTACGAGCAGTACTTC	CAISEPSSYEQYF
TRBV20-1	.	TRBJ2-5	.	TGCAGTGCCAGACCCGGGGGCGGTATAGAGACCCAGTACTTC	CSARPGGGIETQYF
TRBV2	.	TRBJ1-1	.	TGTGCCAGCAGGATAACCTCTGCACCGAACACTGAAGCTTTCTTT	CASRITSAPNTEAFF
TRBV7-2	.	TRBJ2-5	few	TGTGCCAGCGGCACAATCCTCGGGACCCAGTACTTC	CASGTILGTQYF
TRBV7-6	TRBD1	TRBJ2-5	few	TGTGCCAGCATTGGTGGGACAGGGGGTCTCCAAGAGACCCAGTACTTC	CASIGGTGGLQETQYF
TRBV27	.	TRBJ2-1	many	TGTGCCAGCTCACCTGGGGCTAGCTCTATTGAGCAGTTCTTC	CASSPGASSIEQFF
TRBV5-4	.	TRBJ2-5	.	TGTGCCAGCAGCTTGGAACTAGCCCCAGAGACCCAGTACTTC	CASSLELAPETQYF
TRBV20-1	TRBD1	TRBJ2-7	many	TGCAGTGCTAGGGGGACAGGGGGTTTCTACTACGAGCAGTACTTC	CSARGTGGFYYEQYF
TRBV19	TRBD1	TRBJ2-3	many	TGTGCCAGTAGTCCTACCAGGGGGCTTAGCACAGATACGCAGTATTTT	CASSPTRGLSTDTQYF
TRBV30	.	TRBJ2-5	few	TGTGCCTGGAGTACCTCCGTGTGGGGCGGGGAGACCCAGTACTTC	CAWSTSVWGGETQYF
TRBV4-1	.	TRBJ1-3	few	TGCGCCAGCAGCCCCCTCCTTAGAAACACCATATATTTT	CASSPLLRNTIYF
TRBV7-7	.	TRBJ2-5	many	TGTGCCAGCAGGGGGCTACAAGAGACCCAGTACTTC	CASRGLQETQYF
TRBV19	.	TRBJ1-4	few	TGTGCCAGTAGTATAGGAGGGAGTTTAACTAATGAAAAACTGTTTTTT	CASSIGGSLTNEKLFF
TRBV10-3	.	TRBJ2-1	few	TGTGCCACCAGAACGGGGGGCGATGAGCAGTTCTTC	CATRTGGDEQFF
TRBV20-1	TRBD1	TRBJ2-1	many	TGCAGTTACTGGGGACAGTCCTACAATGAGCAGTTCTTC	CSYWGQSYNEQFF
TRBV6-6	.	TRBJ2-2	.	TGTGCCAGCAGTTACTCTGGGCAGGGCACCGGGGAGCTGTTTTTT	CASSYSGQGTGELFF
TRBV28	TRBD1	TRBJ1-4	.	TGTGCCAGCAGTACGAGACAGGGTTTAAATGAAAAACTGTTTTTT	CASSTRQGLNEKLFF
TRBV7-9	TRBD1	TRBJ1-1	many	TGTGCCACCCTAAATTTCAGGGGGACTGAAGCTTTCTTT	CATLNFRGTEAFF
TRBV9	.	TRBJ2-2	.	TGTGCCAGCAGCGTAGTTCCGAATACCGGGGAGCTGTTTTTT	CASSVVPNTGELFF
TRBV7-6	.	TRBJ1-2	many	TGTGCCAGCAGTCATCTGGGAGGAATCTATGGCTACACCTTC	CASSHLGGIYGYTF
TRBV2	TRBD1	TRBJ1-2	many	TGTGCCAGCAGCGGACAGGGAACGTCCTATGGCTACACCTTC	CASSGQGTSYGYTF
TRBV4-3	TRBD2	TRBJ2-1	.	TGCGCCAGCAGCCAAAGCCTAGTCGGGGGGGAGCAGTTCTTC	CASSQSLVGGEQFF
TRBV6-4	.	TRBJ1-1	.	TGTGCCAGCAGTGACTCGGCAGAGAATGAAGCTTTCTTT	CASSDSAENEAFF
TRBV5-6	.	TRBJ2-7	few	TGTGCCAGCAGCTTGATACAGCTATCCTACGAGCAGTACTTC	CASSLIQLSYEQYF